The 16 T cell receptor beta chains below all came from one sample that was sequenced in a study of cytotoxic CD8 clonotypes in ibrutinib-treated CLL. TCRdb keeps only in-frame clones here, not all; method: immunoSEQ multiplex PCR. This table has nearly 15,000 clones, less than 80% appearing once. The source was PBMCs, collected before ibrutinib treatment. The receptors come from a human donor with chronic lymphocytic leukemia.

This clone was detected once. The CDR3 loop reads CASSDVGGVFYTEAFF. CDR3 coding DNA: TGTGCCAGCAGTGACGTCGGGGGCGTTTTCTACACTGAAGCTTTCTTT. The chain recombines TRBV6-1 with TRBJ1-1; tentative D call: TRBD1 (6 bases). Trimming shortened V by 3 bases and J by 3 bases, and 17 bases separated the two germline ends. The CDR3 length is 16 residues. The germline V gene encodes CDR1 MNHNS and CDR2 SASEGT.

CDR3 loop: CASSLGQGWTDTQYF. The CDR3 DNA reads as TGTGCCAGCAGCTTAGGACAGGGATGGACAGATACGCAGTATTTT. The chain employs TRBV11-2 and TRBJ2-3; 7 bases are a match to TRBD1. V was clipped by 1 base and J by 3 bases; unmatched bases: 4. The CDR3 is made up of 15 amino acids. Germline assignment: CDR1 SGHAT and CDR2 FQNNGV.

This rearrangement joins TRBV7-2 to TRBJ1-5, with 10 bases lining up with TRBD1. After removal of 1 base from V and 7 bases from J, the junction contained 1 base not matched to a gene. Per the germline V gene, CDR1 is SGHTA and CDR2 is FQGNSA. This CDR3 contains 14 residues. The CDR3 region is CASSLGQGAQPQHF. The CDR3 DNA reads as TGTGCCAGCAGCTTAGGACAGGGGGCACAGCCCCAGCATTTT.

This chain uses TRBV6-5 with TRBJ1-4, with D uncertain. There are 15 residues in the CDR3. CDR1 MNHEY and CDR2 SVGAGI come from the germline V gene. The ends were cut back, 0 bases at V and 8 bases at J, with 13 bases in the middle. CDR3 residues: CASSYSGSPREKLFF. Written as DNA, the CDR3 is TGTGCCAGCAGTTACTCGGGCAGCCCAAGGGAAAAACTGTTTTTT.

This sequence joins TRBV7-2 and TRBJ2-7; D is uncertain. V lost 2 bases, J lost 3 bases, and 5 bases lay in between. Germline V gene lookup returns CDR1 SGHTA and CDR2 FQGNSA. The CDR3 is 12 residues long. The DNA for the CDR3 is TGTGCCAGCAGCTTAAATGACTACGAGCAGTACTTC. It translates to CASSLNDYEQYF.

The chain joins TRBV5-5 to TRBJ1-1, with D hard to call. CDR1 SGHKS and CDR2 YYEKEE come from the germline V gene (reference sequence). The CDR3 loop spans 11 amino acids. V lost 4 bases, J lost 10 bases, and 11 bases lay in between. The CDR3 coding sequence is TGTGCCAGCAGCAACCCGGGGAGAGCTTTCTTT. Translation gives CASSNPGRAFF. Variable domain in full (rest from reference TRBV5-5 and TRBJ1-1): DAGVTQSPTHLIKTRGQQVTLRCSPISGHKSVSWYQQVLGQGPQFIFQYYEKEERGRGNFPDRFSARQFPNYSSELNVNALLLGDSALYLCASSNPGRAFFGQGTRLTVV.

Comments on this clone: Sequence at one end of the junction differs from germline and may be a read error. In the same sample, other DNA sequences code for this CDR3. The J gene is TRBJ2-5, the V gene TRBV11-2, with TRBD2 identical over 9 bases. CDR1 and CDR2 from the germline V gene are SGHAT and FQNNGV. The CDR3 is 18 residues long. The DNA for the CDR3 is TGTGCCAGCAGCTTTAGCATTCAGGGGCTAGCGGGAATGGAGACCCAATACTTC. It translates to CASSFSIQGLAGMETQYF.

This chain uses TRBV28 with TRBJ2-3; D call uncertain. The CDR3 length is 15 residues. Germline CDR1 and CDR2: MDHEN and SYDVKM. V was pared by 6 bases and J by 3 bases, with 16 bases between. The chain's CDR3 is CASRTTSLATDTQYF. The CDR3 nucleotides are TGTGCCAGCAGGACAACATCCCTCGCGACAGATACGCAGTATTTT.

CDR3 in DNA: TGTGCCAGTAGTATGTTTGCAAGGGGCCTAGGGGAGACCCAGTACTTC. Amino acids: CASSMFARGLGETQYF. The J gene is TRBJ2-5, the V gene TRBV19; tentative D call: TRBD1 (5 bases). Germline V gives CDR1 LNHDA, CDR2 SQIVND (reference sequence). The CDR3 length is 16 residues. The ends were cut back, 3 bases at V and 5 bases at J, with 19 bases in the middle.

This clone came up a few times. The J gene is TRBJ1-5, the V gene TRBV5-1; D is ambiguous. The V gene's germline CDR1 is SGHRS and CDR2 YFSETQ. The CDR3 contains 15 residues. V was shortened by 4 bases and J by 2 bases, with 13 bases between the two germline ends. CDR3 bases: TGCGCCAGCAGCCGAGGTCCCGGGGGCAATCAGCCCCAGCATTTT. This gives the protein CASSRGPGGNQPQHF. The whole variable domain, filled in from reference TRBV5-1 and TRBJ1-5, reads KAGVTQTPRYLIKTRGQQVTLSCSPISGHRSVSWYQQTPGQGLQFLFEYFSETQRNKGNFPGRFSGRQFSNSRSEMNVSTLELGDSALYLCASSRGPGGNQPQHFGDGTRLSIL.

V is TRBV5-1 and J is TRBJ2-1; D gene uncertain. With 0 bases removed from V and 0 bases from J, the gap between germline ends came to 10 bases. This CDR3 has 16 amino acids. Per germline, CDR1 SGHRS and CDR2 YFSETQ. This CDR3 reads CASSLGMRGSYNEQFF. CDR3 bases: TGCGCCAGCAGCTTGGGAATGCGAGGCTCCTACAATGAGCAGTTCTTC.

V gene TRBV4-1 combines with J gene TRBJ1-6; D uncertain. Trimming took off 0 bases at V and 12 bases at J, with 15 bases between the two ends. The CDR3 consists of 15 residues. Germline V gene data show CDR1 as MGHRA and CDR2 as YSYEKL. The CDR3 DNA reads TGCGCCAGCAGCCAAGAGGATCTCGGGGTTTTACCCCTCCACTTT. Protein sequence: CASSQEDLGVLPLHF.

V usage is TRBV6-5 and J usage is TRBJ2-7; 15 bases line up with TRBD2. The CDR3 spans 15 residues. Germline values: CDR1 MNHEY, CDR2 SVGAGI. V lost 5 bases, J lost 6 bases, and 5 bases stayed unmatched. The DNA of the CDR3 is TGTGCCAGCAGTCCCGGGACTAGCGGGAGGTTCGAGCAGTACTTC. Translation: CASSPGTSGRFEQYF.

This clone occurred once. The rearrangement links TRBV10-3 to TRBJ2-1; maybe TRBD1 (6 bases). V gave up 4 bases and J gave up 7 bases, with 17 bases separating them. The CDR3 is 15 amino acids. Germline loops: CDR1 ENHRY, CDR2 SYGVKD. CDR3 loop: CAISGGTGNRNEQFF. As DNA, the CDR3 is TGTGCCATCAGTGGGGGAACAGGGAATAGGAATGAGCAGTTCTTC.

This chain joins TRBV30 and TRBJ1-2; possibly TRBD1 for D (6 bases). Germline lookup yields CDR1 GTSNPN and CDR2 SVGIG (reference sequence). CDR3 length: 12 residues. The V and J ends lost 4 bases and 8 bases respectively, with 14 bases between them. CDR3 loop: CAWKPGQRGYTF. The CDR3 nucleotides read TGTGCCTGGAAACCCGGACAGCGGGGCTACACCTTC.

The chain couples TRBV5-1 to TRBJ2-7; tentative D call: TRBD2 (8 bases). V lost 4 bases to trimming and J lost 2 bases, with 19 bases between them. The germline V gene has CDR1 SGHRS and CDR2 YFSETQ. The CDR3 sequence is 16 residues long. This CDR3 reads CASSPGGTDIAYEQYV. The CDR3 nucleotides are TGCGCCAGCAGCCCGGGGGGGACAGACATCGCCTACGAGCAGTACGTC.